One and the same sample provided the 7 T cell receptor beta chains below, sequenced in a study of T cell responses to AZD1222 COVID-19 vaccine. TCRdb's table, derived via immunoSEQ multiplex PCR, lists solely in-frame clones and lacks some. The sample lists some 74,000 clones; 70% to 90% were seen once. The material sequenced was peripheral blood, taken 28 days after the second AZD1222 dose. The origin of the receptors is an adult who received the AZD1222 COVID-19 vaccine.

Of note for this clone: Different DNA sequences within this sample yield the same CDR3. The DNA for the CDR3 is TGTGCCACCAGTGATCCGGGACTAGGTGGGGGGGAGCTGTTTTTT. This sequence encodes CATSDPGLGGGELFF. The chain uses TRBV24-1 and TRBJ2-2, with TRBD2 matching 8 bases. Per germline, CDR1 KGHDR and CDR2 SFDVKD. Trimming cost V 3 bases and J 8 bases; bases outside gene matches: 7. CDR3 size: 15 residues.

J is TRBJ1-1 and V is TRBV28, with TRBD1 matching 8 bases. The CDR3 runs 17 residues. Germline V CDR1 and CDR2: MDHEN, SYDVKM. Trimming at V came to 0 bases and at J to 2 bases, leaving 8 bases not matched to a gene. In nucleotides, the CDR3 is TGTGCCAGCAGTTTATGGTCGGCAGGGGGCATAAACACTGAAGCTTTCTTT. It specifies CASSLWSAGGINTEAFF.

The chain combines TRBV30 with TRBJ2-1; 7 bases are shared with TRBD1. V lost 0 bases to trimming and J lost 9 bases; unmatched junction nucleotides: 8. This CDR3 comprises 14 residues. From germline, CDR1 is GTSNPN and CDR2 SVGIG (reference sequence). CDR3 nucleotide sequence: TGTGCCTGGAGTGTACGAGACAGGGATATTGAGCAGTTCTTC. Protein: CAWSVRDRDIEQFF. Full variable domain (rest looked up from reference TRBV30 and TRBJ2-1): SQTIHQWPATLVQPVGSPLSLECTVEGTSNPNLYWYRQAAGRGLQLLFYSVGIGQISSEVPQNLSASRPQDRQFILSSKKLLLSDSGFYLCAWSVRDRDIEQFFGPGTRLTVL.

J is TRBJ1-5 and V is TRBV19, with D perhaps matching TRBD1 (6 bases). The length of the CDR3 is 15 residues. Germline V gives CDR1 LNHDA, CDR2 SQIVND (reference sequence). The V end lost 6 bases, the J end lost 8 bases, and 20 bases lay between the germline ends. The CDR3 region is CASRGLQGWFEPQHF. The CDR3 DNA follows: TGTGCCAGTAGAGGTCTACAGGGATGGTTTGAGCCCCAGCATTTT. Full variable domain (outside the CDR3, taken from reference TRBV19 and TRBJ1-5): DGGITQSPKYLFRKEGQNVTLSCEQNLNHDAMYWYRQDPGQGLRLIYYSQIVNDFQKGDIAEGYSVSREKKESFPLTVTSAQKNPTAFYLCASRGLQGWFEPQHFGDGTRLSIL.

This CDR3 reads CASSDVPGQGYYGYTF. The CDR3 coding sequence is TGCGCCAGCAGCGACGTCCCGGGACAGGGCTACTATGGCTACACCTTC. The chain links TRBV5-1 to TRBJ1-2, with 9 bases that match TRBD1. CDR3 length: 16 residues. Trimming cost V 4 bases and J 3 bases; bases outside gene matches: 10. CDR1 and CDR2 from the germline V gene are SGHRS and YFSETQ. Drawing the rest from reference TRBV5-1 and TRBJ1-2, the complete variable domain is KAGVTQTPRYLIKTRGQQVTLSCSPISGHRSVSWYQQTPGQGLQFLFEYFSETQRNKGNFPGRFSGRQFSNSRSEMNVSTLELGDSALYLCASSDVPGQGYYGYTFGSGTRLTVV.

The gene calls are TRBV5-1 and TRBJ2-5; the match to TRBD2 covers 9 bases. The CDR3 runs to 13 residues. Trimming cost V 2 bases and J 5 bases; bases outside gene matches: 1. The germline CDR1 and CDR2 sequences are SGHRS and YFSETQ. The CDR3 nucleotides read TGCGCCAGCAGCTTTACTAGCGGGGAGACCCAGTACTTC. Its protein product is CASSFTSGETQYF. Combining the CDR3 with reference TRBV5-1 and TRBJ2-5 gives the whole variable domain KAGVTQTPRYLIKTRGQQVTLSCSPISGHRSVSWYQQTPGQGLQFLFEYFSETQRNKGNFPGRFSGRQFSNSRSEMNVSTLELGDSALYLCASSFTSGETQYFGPGTRLLVL.

The chain uses TRBV7-2 and TRBJ2-7; 10 nucleotides align to TRBD2. Trimming at V came to 5 bases and at J to 3 bases, leaving 7 bases not matched to a gene. Germline V gene lookup returns CDR1 SGHTA and CDR2 FQGNSA. This CDR3 has 15 residues. CDR3 nucleotide sequence: TGTGCCAGCAGCCCAACCGGGACTAGCGTCTACGAGCAGTACTTC. It yields the protein CASSPTGTSVYEQYF.